Given below is one T cell receptor (beta chain) in context. The antigen it recognizes is unknown. No base qualities exist here, and no much larger clone lies one base off it. Library preparation used the immunoSEQ multiplex PCR assay. TCRdb limited this immuneACCESS table to in-frame rearrangements with V and J called. A share of clones is missing; checked studies link under half to unresolved V genes, and the rest is unexplained. This sample has over 55,000 clones in its table, and roughly nine tenths of those were observed once. The ten largest clones add up to about 2.5% of the sample. For CDR1 and CDR2, the germline V gene (reference sequence) lists SEHNR and FQNEAQ. Cut back by 1 base and 8 bases, the V and J ends lie 18 bases apart. The CDR3 starts with the cysteine, ends with the phenylalanine, and has 16 residues. Left in the record is the CDR3 DNA by itself, 48 bases read in frame from the first base.

This sample is part of a study of T cell changes during pregnancy in multiple sclerosis (dated by TCRdb to about 2019). For context, the study as a whole: In women with multiple sclerosis, the researchers looked at how the T cell repertoire shifted as pregnancy progressed.

Recombination joined TRBV7-9 with TRBJ2-1; matching of 6 bases hints at TRBD2 as the D gene. Source: peripheral blood, taken in the first trimester of pregnancy. This sequence was found in a female donor with multiple sclerosis, enrolled in a pregnancy study. The DNA is as follows: TGTGCCAGCAGCTTAGAGCGGGCAGATTTTGGCGATGAGCAGTTCTTC. It codes for CASSLERADFGDEQFF.